This is a list of T cell receptor beta chains from one sample in a study of OX40 agonist ivuxolimab in advanced cancers. The table came from immunoSEQ multiplex PCR; TCRdb's copy has only in-frame clones and leaves some out. The data hold tens of thousands of clones, with about 85% observed a single time. The sequences come from CD4+ or CD8+ T cells sorted from blood, collected in a trial of the OX40 agonist ivuxolimab. These receptors were taken from an adult with an advanced solid tumor such as melanoma, head and neck, liver or kidney cancer. Each CDR3 is given with its conserved first and last residue. The D gene is left open where the match is weak. A row's size may be missing; if present it is once, few, many or a size class.

d_call j_call clone_size v_call cdr3_aa cdr3_nt
TRBD2 TRBJ2-3 . TRBV7-3 CASSYSSGGAADTQYF TGTGCCAGCAGCTACTCGAGCGGGGGGGCCGCGGATACGCAGTATTTT
. TRBJ2-1 . TRBV5-4 CASSMAGRARYNEQFF TGTGCCAGCAGCATGGCGGGCAGGGCGCGCTACAATGAGCAGTTCTTC
TRBD2 TRBJ2-7 medium-sized TRBV9 CASSVGSGGPYEQYF TGTGCCAGCAGCGTAGGGAGCGGGGGTCCCTACGAGCAGTACTTC
TRBD1 TRBJ1-4 . TRBV19 CASSISTLNRGSNEKLFF TGTGCCAGTAGTATTAGTACGCTAAACAGGGGAAGTAATGAAAAACTGTTTTTT
. TRBJ1-2 . TRBV16 CASSQSEVLGYGYTF TGTGCCAGCAGCCAATCGGAGGTTTTAGGCTATGGCTACACCTTC
. TRBJ2-7 . TRBV5-4 CASSQPSYEQYF TGTGCCAGCAGCCAACCGTCCTACGAGCAGTACTTC
. TRBJ2-1 . TRBV7-3 CASSLQGNEQFF TGTGCCAGCAGCTTACAGGGGAATGAGCAGTTCTTC
. TRBJ2-5 . TRBV15 CATSRGLGEETQYF TGTGCCACCAGCAGGGGTTTGGGGGAAGAGACCCAGTACTTC
. TRBJ2-6 few TRBV6-1 CASSTTGANVLTF TGTGCCAGCAGTACCACTGGGGCCAACGTCCTGACTTTC
. TRBJ2-1 . TRBV7-6 CASSLAQGSSYNEQFF TGTGCCAGCAGCTTAGCGCAGGGGAGCTCCTACAATGAGCAGTTCTTC
. TRBJ2-2 . TRBV20-1 CSAGGPGELFF TGCAGTGCGGGGGGGCCCGGGGAGCTGTTTTTT
. TRBJ1-1 . TRBV11-2 CASSLVGGTEAFF TGTGCCAGCAGCTTAGTTGGGGGGACTGAAGCTTTCTTT
. TRBJ2-2 . TRBV18 CASSPRVNTGELFF TGTGCCAGCTCACCACGGGTCAACACCGGGGAGCTGTTTTTT
TRBD2 TRBJ2-2 . TRBV14 CASSSIPGLAGVMNTGELFF TGTGCCAGCAGCTCCATTCCGGGACTAGCGGGGGTTATGAACACCGGGGAGCTGTTTTTT
TRBD1 TRBJ2-1 . TRBV5-1 CASSLPGTGTHNEQFF TGCGCCAGCAGCTTACCCGGGACAGGGACCCACAATGAGCAGTTCTTC
. TRBJ2-7 . TRBV4-2 CASSQDGANSYEQYF TGTGCCAGCAGCCAAGATGGCGCGAACTCCTACGAGCAGTACTTC
. TRBJ1-4 once TRBV7-9 CASSPGSGPSTNEKLFF TGTGCCAGCAGCCCGGGCAGCGGCCCCTCAACTAATGAAAAACTGTTTTTT
. TRBJ1-2 . TRBV29-1 CSGQGHYGYTF TGCAGCGGCCAGGGACACTATGGCTACACCTTC
. TRBJ2-1 . TRBV9 CASSATSYLYNEQFF TGTGCCAGCAGCGCAACTAGTTACCTCTACAATGAGCAGTTCTTC
TRBD1 TRBJ1-2 . TRBV5-5 CASSLAGRGNYGYTF TGTGCCAGCAGCTTGGCGGGCAGGGGGAACTATGGCTACACCTTC
TRBD1 TRBJ2-2 . TRBV6-1 CASSPGQVVTGELFF TGTGCCAGCAGCCCCGGACAGGTTGTCACCGGGGAGCTGTTTTTT
TRBD1 TRBJ2-7 . TRBV7-9 CASRSGGPYEQYF TGTGCCAGCAGGTCAGGGGGTCCCTACGAGCAGTACTTC
. TRBJ2-1 few TRBV9 CASSAAEWRHEQFF TGTGCCAGCAGCGCCGCCGAATGGCGACATGAGCAGTTCTTC
. TRBJ2-6 . TRBV30 CAWSGANVLTF TGTGCCTGGTCTGGGGCCAACGTCCTGACTTTC